The 9 T cell receptor beta chains given below trace back to one sample, sequenced in a study of immune evolution from preneoplasia to lung adenocarcinoma. Repertoires were generated with immunoSEQ multiplex PCR, while TCRdb's copy carries only in-frame clones and drops some. Of approximately 6,100 clones in the sample, 60% to 75% were seen once. The sample was FFPE lung adenocarcinoma in situ tissue. These receptors were collected from a person aged 60 to 80 with lung adenocarcinoma.

The chain joins TRBV7-9 to TRBJ2-1; maybe TRBD1 (5 bases). Germline CDR1 SEHNR, CDR2 FQNEAQ (reference sequence). The V and J ends lost 7 bases and 6 bases respectively, with 16 bases between them. This CDR3 region has 14 residues. The CDR3 sequence: CASTRTGAPNEQFF. The CDR3 nucleotides read TGTGCCAGCACCCGAACTGGGGCGCCCAATGAGCAGTTCTTC.

This clone appeared a single time. One end of the junction varies from germline; a read error may be responsible. The chain carries TRBV5-8 and TRBJ1-2, with TRBD1 matching over 8 bases. This CDR3 spans 15 amino acids. Germline CDR1 SGHTS, CDR2 YDEGEE. The DNA for the CDR3 is TGCGCCAGCAGCCAAGAAAGGACAGGGAACTATGGCTACACCTTC. Translation gives CASSQERTGNYGYTF.

This chain joins TRBV5-1 and TRBJ1-5, with D hard to call. Trimming cost V 0 bases and J 5 bases, with 12 bases left between them. Per the germline V gene, CDR1 is SGHRS and CDR2 is YFSETQ. CDR3 length: 15 amino acids. This chain's CDR3 is CASSLGGGRDQPQHF. The CDR3 nucleotides read TGCGCCAGCAGCTTGGGTGGAGGTCGGGATCAGCCCCAGCATTTT.

Only a few counts were recorded for this clone. The gene calls are TRBV7-6 and TRBJ1-4; 8 bases are a match to TRBD1. The germline V gene encodes CDR1 SGHVS and CDR2 FNYEAQ. V gave up 3 bases and J gave up 7 bases; unmatched junction bases: 4. There are 14 residues in the CDR3. The CDR3 DNA is TGTGCCAGCAGCTTCGGACAGGGCAGTGAAAAACTGTTTTTT. Its protein is CASSFGQGSEKLFF.

V is TRBV6-1 and J is TRBJ2-7; D perhaps matches TRBD1 (5 bases). Trimming took off 2 bases at V and 5 bases at J, with 16 bases between the two ends. The germline gives CDR1 MNHNS, CDR2 SASEGT. This CDR3 region has 15 residues. CDR3 nucleotides: TGTGCCAGCAGTGAACGGGCAGGGTGGACCAACGAGCAGTACTTC. Translated, it gives CASSERAGWTNEQYF.

The sample holds one count of this clone. The V and J genes are TRBV10-3 and TRBJ2-7; D remains ambiguous. The V gene's germline CDR1 is ENHRY and CDR2 SYGVKD. The V and J ends lost 0 bases and 1 base respectively, with 19 bases between them. This CDR3 is built from 18 residues. The CDR3 nucleotides are TGTGCCATCAGTGAGTCTATAATCAGGACGGGTAGTTCCTACGAGCAGTACTTC. It yields the protein CAISESIIRTGSSYEQYF.

The rearrangement joins TRBV28 to TRBJ1-3; D may be TRBD1 (6 bases). The CDR3 is made up of 16 amino acids. Germline lookup yields CDR1 MDHEN and CDR2 SYDVKM. Trimming took 1 base from V and 4 from J, leaving 14 bases between them. This CDR3 is CASSLYGQGIGNTIYF. In nucleotides, the CDR3 is TGTGCCAGCAGTTTATATGGCCAGGGGATCGGAAACACCATATATTTT. Using reference TRBV28 and TRBJ1-3 for the parts outside the CDR3, the full variable domain is DVKVTQSSRYLVKRTGEKVFLECVQDMDHENMFWYRQDPGLGLRLIYFSYDVKMKEKGDIPEGYSVSREKKERFSLILESASTNQTSMYLCASSLYGQGIGNTIYFGEGSWLTVV.

V and J are TRBV5-1 and TRBJ2-7; TRBD1 matches 9 bases. Germline loops: CDR1 SGHRS, CDR2 YFSETQ. V lost 4 bases, J lost 3 bases, and 8 bases stayed unmatched. There are 15 residues in the CDR3. In nucleotides, the CDR3 is TGCGCCAGCAGCCCTGGGACAGGGAACCGCTACGAGCAGTACTTC. Its translation: CASSPGTGNRYEQYF.

The V gene is TRBV28, the J gene TRBJ2-4; 7 bases line up with TRBD1. The junction had 10 bases not matched to a gene; V was cut back by 8 bases and J by 6 bases. Germline CDR1 MDHEN, CDR2 SYDVKM. CDR3 length equals 14 residues. The CDR3 DNA follows: TGTGCCAGCGGCCCTGGACAGGAGATAAACATTCAGTACTTC. Translated, it gives CASGPGQEINIQYF.